This TCR beta chain comes out of a study of T cells in Graves' hyperthyroidism and ophthalmopathy. RNA transcripts gave rise to amplified TCR beta CDR3 regions. A first-round RT-PCR of the TCR CDR3 used the HTBI primer set. TCRdb processed the multiplex PCR reads anew with MiXCR; each CDR3 protein has one entry. The profile shows around 34,000 distinct CDR3 sequences, 45% to 55% of them singletons. The sample comprised blood. The sequence was obtained from a woman aged 40 to 49 with Graves' ophthalmopathy.

In DNA, the CDR3 is TGTGCCAGCAGCTTAGGTGGAACAGGGTTTAGCAATCAGCCCCAGCATTTT. Amino acid sequence: CASSLGGTGFSNQPQHF. The chain couples TRBV7-3 to TRBJ1-5; possible D gene TRBD1, 6 bases. The CDR3 runs 17 residues. V dropped 2 bases and J dropped 0 bases, with 14 bases sitting between them. Germline lookup yields CDR1 SGHTA and CDR2 FQGTGA. Combining the CDR3 with reference TRBV7-3 and TRBJ1-5 gives the whole variable domain GAGVSQTPSNKVTEKGKYVELRCDPISGHTALYWYRQSLGQGPEFLIYFQGTGAADDSGLPNDRFFAVRPEGSVSTLKIQRTERGDSAVYLCASSLGGTGFSNQPQHFGDGTRLSIL.